The clone carrying this T cell receptor (beta chain) was picked up one time. What it binds is not known. The sample is drawn from a study of OX40 agonist ivuxolimab in advanced cancers. General study findings and limits: At doses 0.1 to 3.0 mg/kg, CD4+ and CD8+ clones expanded. CD8+ T cells showed, on average, more clonal expansion than CD4+ cells.

Trimming removed 2 bases at V and 4 bases at J, with 12 bases between. In germline, CDR1 is GTSNPN, CDR2 SVGIG (reference sequence). The CDR3 sequence is 14 residues long. TCRdb keeps only in-frame clones here, not all; method: immunoSEQ multiplex PCR. The table records tens of thousands of clones, roughly 80% of them present only once. The J gene is TRBJ1-5, the V gene TRBV30; a possible D gene is TRBD1 (5 bases). This specimen consisted of CD4+ or CD8+ T cells sorted from blood, obtained in a trial of the OX40 agonist ivuxolimab. The TCR originated in an adult with an advanced solid tumor such as melanoma, head and neck, liver or kidney cancer. The CDR3 DNA sequence: TGTGCCTGGAGTCTAGGGGTCAAGAATCAGCCCCAGCATTTT. As protein: CAWSLGVKNQPQHF. The full variable domain, rest sourced from reference TRBV30 and TRBJ1-5, is SQTIHQWPATLVQPVGSPLSLECTVEGTSNPNLYWYRQAAGRGLQLLFYSVGIGQISSEVPQNLSASRPQDRQFILSSKKLLLSDSGFYLCAWSLGVKNQPQHFGDGTRLSIL.